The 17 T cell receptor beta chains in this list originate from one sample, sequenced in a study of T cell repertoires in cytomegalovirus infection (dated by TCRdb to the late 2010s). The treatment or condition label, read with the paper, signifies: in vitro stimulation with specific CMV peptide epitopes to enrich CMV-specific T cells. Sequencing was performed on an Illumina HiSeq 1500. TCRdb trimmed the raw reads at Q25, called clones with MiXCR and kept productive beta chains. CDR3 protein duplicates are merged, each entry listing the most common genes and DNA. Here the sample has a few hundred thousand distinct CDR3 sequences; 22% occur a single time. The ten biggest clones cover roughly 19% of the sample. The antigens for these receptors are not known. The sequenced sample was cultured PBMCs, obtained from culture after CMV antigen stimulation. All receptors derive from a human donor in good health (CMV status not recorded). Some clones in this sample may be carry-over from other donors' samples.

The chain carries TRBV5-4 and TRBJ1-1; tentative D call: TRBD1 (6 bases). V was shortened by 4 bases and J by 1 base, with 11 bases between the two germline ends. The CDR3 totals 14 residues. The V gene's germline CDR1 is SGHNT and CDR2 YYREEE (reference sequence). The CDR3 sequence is CASSQGGTNTEAFF. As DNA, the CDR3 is TGTGCCAGCAGCCAAGGGGGAACGAACACTGAAGCTTTCTTT.

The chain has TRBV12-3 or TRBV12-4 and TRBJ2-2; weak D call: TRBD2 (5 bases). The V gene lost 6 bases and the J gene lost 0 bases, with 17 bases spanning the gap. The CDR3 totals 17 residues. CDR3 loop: CASSPLSGLSNTGELFF. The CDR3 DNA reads TGTGCCAGCAGCCCCCTCTCCGGACTGTCGAACACCGGGGAGCTGTTTTTT.

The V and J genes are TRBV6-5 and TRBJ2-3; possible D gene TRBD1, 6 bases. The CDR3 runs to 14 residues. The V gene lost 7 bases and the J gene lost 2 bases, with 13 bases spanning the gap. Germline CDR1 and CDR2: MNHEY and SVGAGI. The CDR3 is CASKNQGYTDTQYF. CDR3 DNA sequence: TGTGCCAGCAAAAACCAGGGGTACACAGATACGCAGTATTTT.

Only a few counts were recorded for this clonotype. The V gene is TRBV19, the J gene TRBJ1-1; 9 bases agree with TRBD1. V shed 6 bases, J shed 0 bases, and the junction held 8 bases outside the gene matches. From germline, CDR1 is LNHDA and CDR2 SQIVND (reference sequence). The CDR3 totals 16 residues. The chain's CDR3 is CASRTGGGTLNTEAFF. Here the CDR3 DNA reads TGTGCCAGTAGGACAGGGGGGGGGACCTTGAACACTGAAGCTTTCTTT. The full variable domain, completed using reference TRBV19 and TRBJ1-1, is DGGITQSPKYLFRKEGQNVTLSCEQNLNHDAMYWYRQDPGQGLRLIYYSQIVNDFQKGDIAEGYSVSREKKESFPLTVTSAQKNPTAFYLCASRTGGGTLNTEAFFGQGTRLTVV.

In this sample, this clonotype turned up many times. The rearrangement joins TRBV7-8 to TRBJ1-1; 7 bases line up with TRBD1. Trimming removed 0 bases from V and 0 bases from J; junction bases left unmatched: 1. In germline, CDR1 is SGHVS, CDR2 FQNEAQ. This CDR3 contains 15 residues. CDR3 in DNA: TGTGCCAGCAGCTTAGCGACAGGGATGAACACTGAAGCTTTCTTT. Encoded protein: CASSLATGMNTEAFF.

The CDR3 here is CATSDPPHRGPYEQYV. The CDR3 coding sequence is TGTGCCACCAGTGATCCCCCCCACAGGGGACCCTACGAGCAGTACGTC. The chain combines TRBV24-1 with TRBJ2-7, with 7 bases fitting TRBD1. With V trimmed by 3 bases and J by 2 bases, 9 bases remained unmatched. Germline CDR1 is KGHDR and CDR2 is SFDVKD. CDR3 length equals 16 residues.

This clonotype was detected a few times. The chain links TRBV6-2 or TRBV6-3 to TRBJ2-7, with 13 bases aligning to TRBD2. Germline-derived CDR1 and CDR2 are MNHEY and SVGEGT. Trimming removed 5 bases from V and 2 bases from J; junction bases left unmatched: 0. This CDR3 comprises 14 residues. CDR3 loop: CASSGTSGTYEQYV. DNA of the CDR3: TGTGCCAGCAGTGGGACTAGCGGGACCTACGAGCAGTACGTC.

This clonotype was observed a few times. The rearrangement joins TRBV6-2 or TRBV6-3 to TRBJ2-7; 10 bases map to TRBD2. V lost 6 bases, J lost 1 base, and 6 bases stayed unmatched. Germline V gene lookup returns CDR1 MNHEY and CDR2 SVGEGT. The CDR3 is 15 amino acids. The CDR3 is CASRTFSGGSYEQYV. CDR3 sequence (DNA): TGTGCCAGCAGGACTTTTAGCGGGGGGTCCTACGAGCAGTACGTC.

This CDR3 reads CASSPRGADNQPQHF. CDR3 DNA: TGTGCCAGCAGCCCTCGGGGGGCGGACAATCAGCCCCAGCATTTT. This chain uses TRBV9 with TRBJ1-5, with a weak D call TRBD1 (6 bases). V shed 4 bases and J shed 3 bases, with 14 bases lying between them. There are 15 residues in the CDR3. CDR1 and CDR2 (germline): SGDLS, YYNGEE.

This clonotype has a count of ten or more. The CDR3 DNA sequence: TGTGCCAGCAGCTCTAGCGGGAGGACCTCCTACAATGAGCAGTTCTTC. Encoded protein: CASSSSGRTSYNEQFF. The chain recombines TRBV12-3 or TRBV12-4 with TRBJ2-1, with 11 bases lining up with TRBD2. This CDR3 is 16 amino acids long. J gave up 0 bases and V 6 bases, and 4 bases lay outside the gene matches.

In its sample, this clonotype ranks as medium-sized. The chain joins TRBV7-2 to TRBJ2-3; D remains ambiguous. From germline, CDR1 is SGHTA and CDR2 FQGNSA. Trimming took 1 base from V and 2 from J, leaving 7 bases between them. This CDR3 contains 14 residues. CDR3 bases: TGTGCCAGCAGCTTAGGGACGACCACAGATACGCAGTATTTT. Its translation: CASSLGTTTDTQYF. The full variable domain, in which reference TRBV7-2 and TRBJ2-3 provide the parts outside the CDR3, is GAGVSQSPSNKVTEKGKDVELRCDPISGHTALYWYRQSLGQGLEFLIYFQGNSAPDKSGLPSDRFSAERTGGSVSTLTIQRTQQEDSAVYLCASSLGTTTDTQYFGPGTRLTVL.

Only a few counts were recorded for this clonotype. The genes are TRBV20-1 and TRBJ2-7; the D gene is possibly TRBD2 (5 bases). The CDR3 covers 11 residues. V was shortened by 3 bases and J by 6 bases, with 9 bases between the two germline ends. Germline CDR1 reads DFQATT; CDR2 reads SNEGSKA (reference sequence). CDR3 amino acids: CSARRVAEQYF. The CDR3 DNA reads TGCAGTGCTAGGAGGGTAGCCGAGCAGTACTTC.

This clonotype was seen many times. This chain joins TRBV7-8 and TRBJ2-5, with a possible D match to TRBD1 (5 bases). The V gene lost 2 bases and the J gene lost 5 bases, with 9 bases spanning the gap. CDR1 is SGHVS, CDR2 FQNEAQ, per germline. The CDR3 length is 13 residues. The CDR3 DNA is TGTGCCAGCAGCTTAATCAGGGTTGAGACCCAGTACTTC. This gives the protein CASSLIRVETQYF.

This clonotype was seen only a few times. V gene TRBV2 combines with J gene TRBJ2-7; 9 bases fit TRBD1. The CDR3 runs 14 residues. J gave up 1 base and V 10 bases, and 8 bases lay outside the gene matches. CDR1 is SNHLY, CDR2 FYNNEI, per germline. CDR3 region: CAIKRDRDSYEQYV. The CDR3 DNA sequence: TGTGCCATTAAACGGGACAGGGATTCCTACGAGCAGTACGTC.

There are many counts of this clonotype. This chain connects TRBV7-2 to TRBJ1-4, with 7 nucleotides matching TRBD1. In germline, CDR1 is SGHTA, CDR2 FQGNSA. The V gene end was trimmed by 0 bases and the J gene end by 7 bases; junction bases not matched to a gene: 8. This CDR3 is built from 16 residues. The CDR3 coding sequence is TGTGCCAGCAGCTTAGCGGTAGCAGGGGGGGGTGAAAAACTGTTTTTT. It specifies CASSLAVAGGGEKLFF.

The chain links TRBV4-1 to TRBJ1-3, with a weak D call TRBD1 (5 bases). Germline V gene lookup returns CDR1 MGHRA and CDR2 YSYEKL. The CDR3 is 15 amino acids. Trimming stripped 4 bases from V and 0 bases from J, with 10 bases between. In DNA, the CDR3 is TGCGCCAGCAGCCCAAGACAGTTCTCTGGAAACACCATATATTTT. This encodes CASSPRQFSGNTIYF.

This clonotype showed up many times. CDR3 nucleotides: TGTGCCAGCAGCTTAGTTGCGATCGGGCAATCGAGGACCCAGTACTTC. Protein: CASSLVAIGQSRTQYF. This sequence joins TRBV7-2 and TRBJ2-5; D not certain. CDR1 is SGHTA, CDR2 FQGNSA, per germline. Deletions cut 1 base from V and 7 bases from J, with 19 bases between. The CDR3 spans 16 residues.